Listed here are 15 T cell receptor beta chains from one sample, sequenced in a study of blood T cell repertoires in COVID-19. Libraries were prepared by immunoSEQ multiplex PCR; TCRdb keeps only in-frame clonotypes and omits some of them. This sample yields 39,000 or so clones, of which 80% to 90% are seen a single time; less than 55% belongs to the top ten. Sequencing input: peripheral blood. These receptors came from a woman aged 80 or over with active or convalescent COVID-19.

This clone was seen only once. The chain couples TRBV6-5 to TRBJ1-6; D is ambiguous. The germline V and J ends were trimmed by 5 bases and 7 bases, with 12 bases remaining between them. This CDR3 comprises 14 residues. Germline V gene sequence: CDR1 MNHEY, CDR2 SVGAGI. The CDR3 nucleotides read TGTGCCAGCAGTCGTGACCGGGAGAATTCACCCCTCCACTTT. Protein: CASSRDRENSPLHF.

The rearrangement joins TRBV5-4 to TRBJ1-6, with a weak D call TRBD1 (6 bases). Germline V gives CDR1 SGHNT, CDR2 YYREEE (reference sequence). This CDR3 comprises 14 residues. Trimming removed 4 bases at V and 7 bases at J, with 12 bases between. The CDR3: CASSLQGVNSPLHF. DNA of the CDR3: TGTGCCAGCAGCCTACAGGGTGTAAATTCACCCCTCCACTTT.

The chain recombines TRBV4-3 with TRBJ1-1; D gene unclear. V lost 0 bases to trimming and J lost 2 bases, with 7 bases between them. The CDR3 spans 14 residues. Per the germline V gene, CDR1 is LGHNA and CDR2 is YSLEER. CDR3 DNA: TGCGCCAGCAGCCAAGAGGCCGCTAACACTGAAGCTTTCTTT. Translated: CASSQEAANTEAFF.

The chain links TRBV2 to TRBJ1-5; D gene unclear. The germline CDR1 and CDR2 sequences are SNHLY and FYNNEI. Trimming removed 4 bases from V and 8 bases from J, with 12 bases in between. The CDR3 has 13 amino acids. Written as DNA, the CDR3 is TGTGCCAGCAGTGCCAGGATCGGGGAGCCCCAGCATTTT. Protein product: CASSARIGEPQHF. The full variable domain, completed using reference TRBV2 and TRBJ1-5, is EPEVTQTPSHQVTQMGQEVILRCVPISNHLYFYWYRQILGQKVEFLVSFYNNEISEKSEIFDDQFSVERPDGSNFTLKIRSTKLEDSAMYFCASSARIGEPQHFGDGTRLSIL.

The rearrangement uses TRBV2 and TRBJ1-2; 8 nucleotides align to TRBD1. V lost 6 bases and J lost 4; bases outside the gene matches: 10. The CDR3 spans 15 residues. Germline V gives CDR1 SNHLY, CDR2 FYNNEI. CDR3: CASSSGQGAIYGYTF. The CDR3 DNA reads TGTGCCAGCAGCTCCGGACAGGGCGCCATCTATGGCTACACCTTC.

The genes are TRBV6-6 and TRBJ1-2; D not resolved. Germline V gene sequence: CDR1 MNHNY, CDR2 SVGAGI (reference sequence). Trimming cost V 5 bases and J 4 bases, with 11 bases left between them. The CDR3 loop spans 13 amino acids. The CDR3 region has the DNA TGTGCCAGCAGTCAGGACGGACTCTATGGCTACACCTTC. As protein: CASSQDGLYGYTF.

The chain combines TRBV25-1 with TRBJ1-6; 9 bases match TRBD1. The CDR3 length is 16 residues. Germline V CDR1 and CDR2: MGHDK, SYGVNS. The junction had 12 bases not matched to a gene; V was cut back by 1 base and J by 14 bases. In DNA form, the CDR3 reads TGTGCCAGCAGTGAATCCTTTTATACAGGGGGCGAGGCCCTCCACTTT. Translating gives CASSESFYTGGEALHF.

CDR3 loop: CASSLDREGYTF. The CDR3 DNA sequence: TGTGCCAGCAGTCTCGACAGGGAGGGCTACACCTTC. V usage is TRBV27 and J usage is TRBJ1-2, with 7 positions matching TRBD1. Trimming cost V 5 bases and J 8 bases; bases outside gene matches: 5. This CDR3 comprises 12 residues. The V gene's germline CDR1 is MNHEY and CDR2 SMNVEV (reference sequence).

The chain has TRBV6-5 and TRBJ1-4; D call uncertain. This CDR3 spans 14 amino acids. Germline CDR1 MNHEY, CDR2 SVGAGI. Trimming removed 6 bases at V and 5 bases at J, with 13 bases between. The CDR3 sequence: CASRIGVPNEKLFF. The CDR3 nucleotides are TGTGCCAGCAGGATCGGGGTACCGAATGAAAAACTGTTTTTT.

The chain couples TRBV9 to TRBJ2-3, with D maybe TRBD2 (6 bases). The V end was cut by 4 bases, the J end by 7 bases, with 28 bases between. This CDR3 has 18 amino acids. The germline CDR1 and CDR2 sequences are SGDLS and YYNGEE. The CDR3 loop reads CASSPRGAPAGVSNTQYF. In DNA, the CDR3 is TGTGCCAGCAGCCCGAGAGGAGCCCCAGCGGGTGTTTCGAATACGCAGTATTTT.

This sequence joins TRBV19 and TRBJ1-6; 10 bases line up with TRBD1. V lost 5 bases to trimming and J lost 9 bases; unmatched junction nucleotides: 7. The germline gives CDR1 LNHDA, CDR2 SQIVND (reference sequence). The length of the CDR3 is 15 residues. The CDR3 coding sequence is TGTGCCAGTAGTGCGTCCCGGGACAGGGGTTCACCCCTCCACTTT. This gives the protein CASSASRDRGSPLHF.

V gene TRBV27 combines with J gene TRBJ1-1; D is unclear. V was pared by 3 bases and J by 0 bases, with 5 bases between. The CDR3 spans 13 residues. Germline CDR1 and CDR2: MNHEY and SMNVEV (reference sequence). The CDR3 region has the DNA TGTGCCAGCAGTTTCCTCGTGAACACTGAAGCTTTCTTT. Protein product: CASSFLVNTEAFF.

The chain combines TRBV13 with TRBJ2-3, with 7 bases fitting TRBD1. This CDR3 spans 15 amino acids. The V and J ends lost 4 bases and 0 bases, in that order; junction bases with no gene match: 4. Germline loops: CDR1 PRHDT, CDR2 FYEKMQ (reference sequence). CDR3 coding DNA: TGTGCCAGCAGCTCGAGACAGGGAAGCACAGATACGCAGTATTTT. Its protein product is CASSSRQGSTDTQYF. The variable domain in full, with the rest retrieved from reference TRBV13 and TRBJ2-3, is AAGVIQSPRHLIKEKRETATLKCYPIPRHDTVYWYQQGPGQDPQFLISFYEKMQSDKGSIPDRFSAQQFSDYHSELNMSSLELGDSALYFCASSSRQGSTDTQYFGPGTRLTVL.

J is TRBJ1-1 and V is TRBV19; D unresolved. This CDR3 has 15 amino acids. Germline V gene data show CDR1 as LNHDA and CDR2 as SQIVND (reference sequence). V gave up 0 bases and J gave up 6 bases, with 14 bases separating them. The CDR3 spells CASSIDPGSRAEAFF. The CDR3 DNA follows: TGTGCCAGTAGTATAGATCCGGGGTCTAGGGCTGAAGCTTTCTTT.

This clone was picked up a small number of times. The genes are TRBV3-1 (or the pseudogene TRBV3-2) and TRBJ1-6; no firm D call. V lost 1 base, J lost 6 bases, and 7 bases lay in between. The CDR3 extends over 14 amino acids. In germline, CDR1 is LGHDT, CDR2 YNNKEL (reference sequence). CDR3 in DNA: TGTGCCAGCAGCCAAGTGAGGATTAATTCACCCCTCCACTTT. It translates to CASSQVRINSPLHF.